Listed below are T cell receptor beta chains from one sample, sequenced in a study of blood T cell repertoires in COVID-19. Sequenced by immunoSEQ multiplex PCR; TCRdb stores in-frame clones only, minus some. The profile shows over 150,000 clones, 65% to 90% of them singletons. The material sequenced was peripheral blood. The receptors come from a woman aged 60-75 years with COVID-19, enrolled during active disease. The CDR3 runs from the conserved cysteine through the conserved F or W. A D gene is named only where the DNA matches it firmly. Rows may omit the clone size; those that give it use once, few, many or a size class.

j_gene: TRBJ2-3
abundance: NA
d_gene: NA
v_gene: TRBV5-1
CDR3aa: CASSLAGGTDTQYF
CDR3nt: TGCGCCAGCAGCTTGGCCGGGGGAACAGATACGCAGTATTTT

j_gene: TRBJ2-3
abundance: NA
d_gene: TRBD2
v_gene: TRBV27
CDR3aa: CASSLIRTSGTDTQYF
CDR3nt: TGTGCCAGCAGTTTAATACGGACTAGCGGCACAGATACGCAGTATTTT

j_gene: TRBJ2-3
abundance: NA
d_gene: TRBD2
v_gene: TRBV5-1
CDR3aa: CASSSGTSGPLTDTQYF
CDR3nt: TGCGCCAGCAGCTCTGGTACTAGCGGCCCCCTCACAGATACGCAGTATTTT

j_gene: TRBJ1-2
abundance: NA
d_gene: NA
v_gene: TRBV12-3/TRBV12-4
CDR3aa: CASSTGQSYGYTF
CDR3nt: TGTGCCAGCAGTACGGGACAATCCTATGGCTACACCTTC

j_gene: TRBJ2-2
abundance: NA
d_gene: NA
v_gene: TRBV28
CDR3aa: CASSSPVGGRTGELFF
CDR3nt: TGTGCCAGCAGCTCCCCCGTGGGGGGACGCACCGGGGAGCTGTTTTTT

j_gene: TRBJ1-5
abundance: few
d_gene: NA
v_gene: TRBV7-8
CDR3aa: CASSLSGVQPQHF
CDR3nt: TGTGCCAGCAGCTTATCAGGGGTGCAGCCCCAGCATTTT

j_gene: TRBJ2-3
abundance: NA
d_gene: NA
v_gene: TRBV6-1
CDR3aa: CASSEDIPDTQYF
CDR3nt: TGTGCCAGCAGTGAAGACATTCCAGATACGCAGTATTTT

j_gene: TRBJ1-6
abundance: NA
d_gene: NA
v_gene: TRBV10-2
CDR3aa: CAGRDKENSPLHF
CDR3nt: TGCGCCGGCCGGGACAAAGAAAATTCACCCCTCCACTTT

j_gene: TRBJ2-5
abundance: NA
d_gene: NA
v_gene: TRBV11-2
CDR3aa: CASSLGGVEETQYF
CDR3nt: TGTGCCAGCAGCTTAGGGGGAGTAGAAGAGACCCAGTACTTC

j_gene: TRBJ2-4
abundance: NA
d_gene: TRBD1
v_gene: TRBV5-1
CDR3aa: CASSLPGQGNIQYF
CDR3nt: TGCGCCAGCAGCTTACCGGGACAGGGAAACATTCAGTACTTC

j_gene: TRBJ1-6
abundance: NA
d_gene: NA
v_gene: TRBV6-5
CDR3aa: CASIVEGRTPLHF
CDR3nt: TGTGCCAGCATCGTGGAGGGACGGACACCCCTCCACTTT

j_gene: TRBJ1-2
abundance: NA
d_gene: NA
v_gene: TRBV9
CDR3aa: CASSSPLGAATNPYGYTF
CDR3nt: TGTGCCAGCAGCTCCCCCCTGGGGGCAGCGACGAACCCGTATGGCTACACCTTC

j_gene: TRBJ1-1
abundance: NA
d_gene: NA
v_gene: TRBV18
CDR3aa: CASSLLDGGNTEAFF
CDR3nt: TGTGCCAGCTCACTACTGGACGGGGGAAACACTGAAGCTTTCTTT

j_gene: TRBJ2-2
abundance: NA
d_gene: NA
v_gene: TRBV6-1
CDR3aa: CASSDVWDIGELFF
CDR3nt: TGTGCCAGCAGTGATGTATGGGACATCGGGGAGCTGTTTTTT

j_gene: TRBJ1-2
abundance: once
d_gene: NA
v_gene: TRBV18
CDR3aa: CASSPEANYGYTF
CDR3nt: TGTGCCAGCTCACCTGAGGCTAACTATGGCTACACCTTC

j_gene: TRBJ2-7
abundance: NA
d_gene: TRBD2
v_gene: TRBV6-2/TRBV6-3
CDR3aa: CASSWGTGTRRYEQYF
CDR3nt: TGTGCCAGCAGTTGGGGAACCGGGACTAGGCGCTACGAGCAGTACTTC

j_gene: TRBJ1-1
abundance: NA
d_gene: TRBD1
v_gene: TRBV18
CDR3aa: CASSRDRGDTEAFF
CDR3nt: TGTGCCAGCTCGCGGGACAGGGGGGACACTGAAGCTTTCTTT

j_gene: TRBJ2-2
abundance: NA
d_gene: TRBD2
v_gene: TRBV7-7
CDR3aa: CASSGSGLAGVGELFF
CDR3nt: TGTGCTAGCAGCGGGTCGGGACTAGCGGGAGTCGGGGAGCTGTTTTTT

j_gene: TRBJ1-2
abundance: NA
d_gene: NA
v_gene: TRBV24-1
CDR3aa: CATSGAAGNYGYTF
CDR3nt: TGTGCCACCAGTGGGGCCGCCGGTAACTATGGCTACACCTTC

j_gene: TRBJ1-4
abundance: NA
d_gene: TRBD1
v_gene: TRBV10-2
CDR3aa: CASSAPGQVDEKLFF
CDR3nt: TGCGCCAGCAGTGCCCCGGGACAGGTGGATGAAAAACTGTTTTTT

j_gene: TRBJ2-1
abundance: NA
d_gene: TRBD1
v_gene: TRBV6-5
CDR3aa: CASSLTQGRNEQFF
CDR3nt: TGTGCCAGCAGTCTCACACAGGGGCGAAATGAGCAGTTCTTC

j_gene: TRBJ2-1
abundance: NA
d_gene: NA
v_gene: TRBV29-1
CDR3aa: CSVVGRSYNEQFF
CDR3nt: TGCAGCGTTGTCGGCAGGTCCTACAATGAGCAGTTCTTC

j_gene: TRBJ1-1
abundance: NA
d_gene: NA
v_gene: TRBV5-6
CDR3aa: CASSFLDRAKNTEAFF
CDR3nt: TGTGCCAGCAGCTTTCTAGACCGTGCTAAGAACACTGAAGCTTTCTTT

j_gene: TRBJ2-2
abundance: NA
d_gene: TRBD2
v_gene: TRBV29-1
CDR3aa: CSVELAGGPGTGELFF
CDR3nt: TGCAGCGTTGAACTAGCGGGAGGGCCGGGCACCGGGGAGCTGTTTTTT

j_gene: TRBJ2-7
abundance: NA
d_gene: TRBD2
v_gene: TRBV29-1
CDR3aa: CSVEDPLAGGNEQYF
CDR3nt: TGTAGCGTTGAAGATCCTCTAGCGGGAGGGAACGAGCAGTACTTC

j_gene: TRBJ2-1
abundance: few
d_gene: TRBD2
v_gene: TRBV19
CDR3aa: CASSPKGLAGGFEQFF
CDR3nt: TGTGCCAGTAGCCCCAAGGGACTAGCGGGGGGGTTTGAGCAGTTCTTC

j_gene: TRBJ1-5
abundance: NA
d_gene: NA
v_gene: TRBV28
CDR3aa: CASSLRQSNQPQHF
CDR3nt: TGTGCCAGCAGTTTGAGACAGTCCAATCAGCCCCAGCATTTT